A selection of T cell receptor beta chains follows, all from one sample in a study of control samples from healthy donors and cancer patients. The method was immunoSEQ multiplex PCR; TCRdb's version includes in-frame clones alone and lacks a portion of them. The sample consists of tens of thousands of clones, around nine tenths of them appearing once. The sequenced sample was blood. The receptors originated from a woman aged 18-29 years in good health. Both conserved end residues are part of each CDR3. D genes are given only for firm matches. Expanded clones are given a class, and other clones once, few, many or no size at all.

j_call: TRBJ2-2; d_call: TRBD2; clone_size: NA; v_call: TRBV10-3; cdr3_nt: TGTGCCATCGCATTTTTGGCGGGGGGAAACACCGGGGAGCTGTTTTTT; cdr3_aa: CAIAFLAGGNTGELFF
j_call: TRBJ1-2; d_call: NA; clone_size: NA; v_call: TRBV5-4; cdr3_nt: TGTGCCAGCAGCTTTAGGGGGTATGGCTACACCTTC; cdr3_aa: CASSFRGYGYTF
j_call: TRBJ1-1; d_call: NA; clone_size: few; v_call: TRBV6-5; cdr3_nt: TGTGCCAGCAGTCTGACAGCTATTGAAGCTTTCTTT; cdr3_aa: CASSLTAIEAFF
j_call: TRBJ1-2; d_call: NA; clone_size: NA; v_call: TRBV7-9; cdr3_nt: TGTGCCACCCCGCTTATGAAAGACACGGCTGTGATCTATGGCTACACCTTC; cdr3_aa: CATPLMKDTAVIYGYTF
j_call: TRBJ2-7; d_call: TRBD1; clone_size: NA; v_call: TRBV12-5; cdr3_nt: TGTGCTAGTGGTTTGGCAACCGGACAGGGGACCAACTACGAGCAGTACTTC; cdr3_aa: CASGLATGQGTNYEQYF
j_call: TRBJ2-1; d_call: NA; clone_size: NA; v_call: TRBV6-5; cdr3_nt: TGTGCCAGCTTTTATCCCGATGAGCAGTTCTTC; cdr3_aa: CASFYPDEQFF
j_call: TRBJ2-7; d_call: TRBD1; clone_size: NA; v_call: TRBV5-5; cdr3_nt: TGTGCCAGCAGCTTCCTTCTCTGGACAGGGGGCTACTACGAGCAGTACTTC; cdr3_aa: CASSFLLWTGGYYEQYF
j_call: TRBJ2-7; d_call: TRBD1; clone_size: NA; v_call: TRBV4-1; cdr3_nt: TGCGCCAGCAGCCGGGTAGGGACAGGGGAAGGCGAGCAGTACTTC; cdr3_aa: CASSRVGTGEGEQYF
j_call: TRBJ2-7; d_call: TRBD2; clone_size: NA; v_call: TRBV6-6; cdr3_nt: TGTGCCAGCAGTTACTCCGGGCTAGCGGCCCACGAGCAGTACTTC; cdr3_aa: CASSYSGLAAHEQYF
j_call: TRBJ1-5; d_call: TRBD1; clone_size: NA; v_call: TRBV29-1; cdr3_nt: TGCAGCGTACAGACAGGGCGGGAACAGCCCCAGCATTTT; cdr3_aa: CSVQTGREQPQHF